This entry features one T cell receptor (beta chain) sequence. Profiled with immunoSEQ multiplex PCR; TCRdb holds only in-frame clones, not every one. The profile shows about 95,000 clones, around four fifths of them singletons. The sample comes from a study of control samples from healthy donors and cancer patients. CDR1 GTSNPN and CDR2 SVGIG come from the germline V gene (reference sequence). The CDR3 loop spans 14 amino acids. Trimming pared 1 base from V and 2 bases from J, leaving 10 bases between. Sequenced: blood. This receptor was obtained from a man aged 25 to 45 in good health. This sequence joins TRBV30 and TRBJ2-3; the D gene could be TRBD1 or TRBD2 (5 bases each). The CDR3 nucleotides are TGTGCCTGGAGTGGTGGGGGACCCACAGATACGCAGTATTTT. This gives the protein CAWSGGGPTDTQYF. Full variable domain (outside the CDR3, taken from reference TRBV30 and TRBJ2-3): SQTIHQWPATLVQPVGSPLSLECTVEGTSNPNLYWYRQAAGRGLQLLFYSVGIGQISSEVPQNLSASRPQDRQFILSSKKLLLSDSGFYLCAWSGGGPTDTQYFGPGTRLTVL.